The 26 T cell receptor beta chains below come from one sample, sequenced in a study of regulatory T cells in long-lasting Graves disease. Building the TCR beta libraries relied on iRepertoire HTBI primers, and CDR3 regions underwent Arm-PCR. TCRdb re-analysed the multiplex PCR reads in MiXCR, keeping a single row per CDR3 protein. The table lists roughly 610,000 distinct CDR3 sequences, roughly 15% of them singletons, with 15% to 20% in the top ten. Time point denoted: newly diagnosed GD, antithyroid drugs for less than 3 months. PBMC-derived RNA was used for the TCR library. Separately, the same data were catalogued under a study of T cells in Graves' hyperthyroidism and ophthalmopathy.

Sequencing used peripheral blood mononuclear cells (PBMCs), obtained at new diagnosis, from a patient treated with antithyroid drugs. These receptor sequences come from a woman aged 25-40 years with Graves disease.

This clonotype was seen at least ten times. The CDR3 sequence is CASRFDSSSYNEQFF. As DNA, the CDR3 is TGTGCCAGCAGATTCGACAGTTCGTCCTACAATGAGCAGTTCTTC. This chain links TRBV2 with TRBJ2-1; weak D call: TRBD1 (5 bases). The CDR3 spans 15 residues. Trimming shortened V by 6 bases and J by 1 base, and 13 bases separated the two germline ends. Germline V lookup: CDR1 SNHLY, CDR2 FYNNEI.

The chain couples TRBV20-1 to TRBJ2-3; D call uncertain. Germline V lookup: CDR1 DFQATT, CDR2 SNEGSKA (reference sequence). This CDR3 contains 12 residues. V was clipped by 4 bases and J by 5 bases, with 10 bases between them. CDR3 amino acids: CSATPWGDTQYF. The CDR3 DNA follows: TGCAGTGCTACTCCTTGGGGAGATACGCAGTATTTT.

The CDR3 reads CASSPSGPGGKLFF. The CDR3 region has the DNA TGCGCCAGCAGCCCCAGTGGACCGGGGGGAAAACTGTTTTTT. The rearrangement uses TRBV5-1 and TRBJ1-4, with D perhaps TRBD1 (5 bases). Trimming stripped 4 bases from V and 10 bases from J, with 17 bases between. This CDR3 is 14 amino acids long. The V gene's germline CDR1 is SGHRS and CDR2 YFSETQ.

CDR3 amino acids: CASSGLGGLSYNEQFF. Here the CDR3 DNA reads TGTGCCAGTAGTGGACTCGGGGGCCTCTCCTACAATGAGCAGTTCTTC. The chain uses TRBV19 and TRBJ2-1, with D possibly called TRBD1 or TRBD2 (6 bases each). CDR1 is LNHDA, CDR2 SQIVND, per germline (reference sequence). The CDR3 is 16 amino acids. With 5 bases removed from V and 0 bases from J, the gap between germline ends came to 14 bases.

A few counts support this clonotype. This chain links TRBV24-1 with TRBJ2-2; D is undetermined. Trimming stripped 0 bases from V and 1 base from J, with 8 bases between. This CDR3 region has 16 residues. The germline V gene has CDR1 KGHDR and CDR2 SFDVKD. The CDR3 DNA is TGTGCCACCAGTGATTTGCAGGTGGGGAACACCGGGGAGCTGTTTTTT. It is translated as CATSDLQVGNTGELFF.

This clonotype turned up a few times. The V and J genes are TRBV12-3 or TRBV12-4 and TRBJ2-7; TRBD1 agrees at 10 bases. Matching the DNA end better, TRBJ2-5 makes the J call doubtful. The CDR3 has 14 amino acids. CDR3 sequence (DNA): TGTGCCAGCAGTTCCGGGACAGGGGAAGAGACCCAGTACTTC. Its translation is CASSSGTGEETQYF.

The chain uses TRBV27 and TRBJ2-6; D is perhaps TRBD1 (6 bases). Germline loops: CDR1 MNHEY, CDR2 SMNVEV (reference sequence). Between the trimmed V and J ends, which lost 6 bases and 2 bases, there was a span of 11 bases. The CDR3 totals 15 residues. The CDR3 sequence is CASRKQGTGANVLTF. The CDR3 DNA sequence: TGTGCCAGCAGGAAACAGGGAACTGGGGCCAACGTCCTGACTTTC.

The rearrangement joins TRBV6-2 or TRBV6-3 to TRBJ1-2; D may be TRBD1 (6 bases). Germline V CDR1 and CDR2: MNHEY, SVGEGT. The CDR3 is made up of 15 amino acids. The ends were cut back, 3 bases at V and 8 bases at J, with 19 bases in the middle. In DNA, the CDR3 is TGTGCCAGCAGTTATCACAGGGCGAACCTCTGGGGCTACACCTTC. It specifies CASSYHRANLWGYTF.

Ten or more counts support this clonotype. The V gene is TRBV28, the J gene TRBJ1-6, with 8 bases aligning to TRBD1. J lost 8 bases, V lost 7 bases, and 10 bases had no gene match. CDR1 MDHEN and CDR2 SYDVKM come from the germline V gene. The CDR3 is 15 amino acids. This CDR3 reads CASTVQGVYHSPLHF. Written as DNA, the CDR3 is TGTGCCAGCACCGTACAGGGGGTTTATCATTCACCCCTCCACTTT.

This clonotype has ten or more counts. The gene calls are TRBV28 and TRBJ2-7, with D unclear. V lost 8 bases, J lost 7 bases, and 18 bases lay in between. In germline, CDR1 is MDHEN, CDR2 SYDVKM. The CDR3 consists of 13 residues. CDR3 sequence reads: CASLDWTAGEQYF. The CDR3 nucleotides read TGTGCCAGCCTTGATTGGACGGCTGGGGAGCAGTACTTC.

This clonotype was picked up many times. CDR3 amino acids: CASSPQDRGGYTF. Here the CDR3 DNA reads TGTGCCAGCAGTCCCCAGGACAGGGGTGGCTACACCTTC. V usage is TRBV28 and J usage is TRBJ1-2; 9 nucleotides line up with TRBD1. There are 13 residues in the CDR3. The V and J ends lost 5 bases and 7 bases, in that order; junction bases with no gene match: 5. Germline CDR1 MDHEN, CDR2 SYDVKM.

The chain is built from TRBV6-1 and TRBJ1-5; no clear D gene. Germline CDR1 reads MNHNS; CDR2 reads SASEGT. CDR3 length equals 16 residues. Trimming cost V 2 bases and J 0 bases, with 11 bases left between them. The CDR3 nucleotides read TGTGCCAGCAGTGAACAGGCAGCTGTTAGCAATCAGCCCCAGCATTTT. Residues: CASSEQAAVSNQPQHF.

The sample holds many counts of this clonotype. The genes are TRBV2 and TRBJ2-1; 8 nucleotides line up with TRBD2. CDR3 length: 14 amino acids. V lost 9 bases to trimming and J lost 8 bases; unmatched junction nucleotides: 12. Looked up from germline, CDR1 is SNHLY and CDR2 is FYNNEI. The CDR3 DNA follows: TGTGCCAGTTTAGCGGGAACCCCCCGGGATGAGCAGTTCTTC. This gives the protein CASLAGTPRDEQFF.

This clonotype occurred a few times. V gene TRBV24-1 combines with J gene TRBJ2-1, with D possibly being TRBD2 (6 bases). CDR3 length: 16 residues. V gave up 4 bases and J gave up 2 bases, with 14 bases separating them. Germline-derived CDR1 and CDR2 are KGHDR and SFDVKD. The CDR3 protein is CATSESTGTPYNEQFF. Written as DNA, the CDR3 is TGTGCCACCAGTGAGAGTACCGGGACTCCCTACAATGAGCAGTTCTTC.

This clonotype was recorded at least ten times. The genes are TRBV5-1 and TRBJ1-4; D not resolved. The CDR3 is 14 residues long. The germline gives CDR1 SGHRS, CDR2 YFSETQ. V gave up 5 bases and J gave up 4 bases, with 12 bases separating them. In nucleotides, the CDR3 is TGCGCCAGCAGGATGGGAGCGGGTAATGAAAAACTGTTTTTT. It encodes CASRMGAGNEKLFF.

This clonotype was observed many times. This chain connects TRBV15 to TRBJ1-5; the D gene is possibly TRBD1 (5 bases). V lost 4 bases to trimming and J lost 0 bases, with 10 bases between them. The germline CDR1 and CDR2 sequences are LNHNV and YYDKDF (reference sequence). The CDR3 is made up of 15 amino acids. This chain's CDR3 is CATSKQDASNQPQHF. The CDR3 region has the DNA TGTGCCACCAGCAAACAGGACGCTAGCAATCAGCCCCAGCATTTT.

The chain employs TRBV6-2 or TRBV6-3 and TRBJ1-5; D not certain. CDR1 MNHEY and CDR2 SVGEGT come from the germline V gene. CDR3 length: 14 amino acids. CDR3 region: CAAEAVYSNQPQHF. The CDR3 nucleotides are TGTGCAGCGGAGGCCGTTTATAGCAATCAGCCCCAGCATTTT.

In its sample, this clonotype was seen a few times. The genes are TRBV6-1 and TRBJ2-1; possible D gene TRBD2, 6 bases. CDR1 is MNHNS, CDR2 SASEGT, per germline. V dropped 11 bases and J dropped 5 bases, with 16 bases sitting between them. There are 13 residues in the CDR3. The CDR3 coding sequence is TGTGCCGTCCGGGGGTGGGACCACAATGAGCAGTTCTTC. It specifies CAVRGWDHNEQFF.

J is TRBJ1-4 and V is TRBV6-1; 8 bases line up with TRBD1. Losses at the gene ends were 6 bases for V and 8 bases for J; bases not matched to a gene: 8. Germline loops: CDR1 MNHNS, CDR2 SASEGT. The length of the CDR3 is 14 residues. Written as DNA, the CDR3 is TGTGCCAGCAGCACCGCCGGGACAGGAGAAAAACTGTTTTTT. Encoded protein: CASSTAGTGEKLFF.

In this sample, this clonotype turned up many times. The chain employs TRBV7-9 and TRBJ1-1; 9 bases agree with TRBD1. The CDR3 spans 12 residues. Trimming removed 5 bases from V and 9 bases from J; junction bases left unmatched: 4. The germline V gene encodes CDR1 SEHNR and CDR2 FQNEAQ (reference sequence). CDR3 sequence: CASSPGTGQAFF. The CDR3 DNA reads as TGTGCCAGCAGCCCCGGGACAGGGCAAGCTTTCTTT.

The chain links TRBV24-1 to TRBJ2-4; weak D call: TRBD1 (5 bases). The V gene's germline CDR1 is KGHDR and CDR2 SFDVKD. The CDR3 is 14 residues long. Trimming shortened V by 5 bases and J by 9 bases, and 16 bases separated the two germline ends. In DNA form, the CDR3 reads TGTGCCACCAGTGGGACGGACACCTTGGGCATTCAGTACTTC. Translated: CATSGTDTLGIQYF.

This clonotype was detected ten times or more. The rearrangement links TRBV6-2 or TRBV6-3 to TRBJ2-5; D possibly uses TRBD1 or TRBD2 (5 bases each). Germline lookup yields CDR1 MNHEY and CDR2 SVGEGT. This CDR3 has 12 amino acids. V lost 7 bases, J lost 7 bases, and 13 bases lay in between. Written as DNA, the CDR3 is TGTGCCAGCACCCGGGACCGGGGGACCCAGTACTTC. Amino acid sequence: CASTRDRGTQYF.

There are many counts of this clonotype. The J gene is TRBJ2-1, the V gene TRBV7-8, with 8 bases identical to TRBD2. Looked up from germline, CDR1 is SGHVS and CDR2 is FQNEAQ. Trimming removed 0 bases from V and 6 bases from J; junction bases left unmatched: 10. The CDR3 runs to 17 residues. In DNA, the CDR3 is TGTGCCAGCAGCTTAGCTGATATCGGACTAGCCACCAATGAGCAGTTCTTC. Translated: CASSLADIGLATNEQFF.

Worth noting for this clonotype: A much larger clonotype is one base distant, so this may be a read error. J is TRBJ1-1 and V is TRBV6-1, with 8 bases lining up with TRBD1. In germline, CDR1 is MNHNS, CDR2 SASEGT. This CDR3 spans 15 amino acids. CDR3 sequence reads: CACSTRQGKDTEAFF. CDR3 nucleotides: TGTGCCTGCAGCACCCGACAGGGGAAGGACACTGAAGCTTTCTTT.

In its sample, this clonotype was seen many times. J is TRBJ2-7 and V is TRBV15; 7 bases map to TRBD1. V lost 0 bases to trimming and J lost 2 bases; unmatched junction nucleotides: 1. There are 14 residues in the CDR3. The germline CDR1 and CDR2 sequences are LNHNV and YYDKDF (reference sequence). Here the CDR3 reads CATSRETGTYEQYF. The CDR3 bases are TGTGCCACCAGCAGAGAGACAGGGACCTACGAGCAGTACTTC.

In its sample, this clonotype was seen many times. The V and J genes are TRBV28 and TRBJ2-1, with 10 positions matching TRBD2. V shed 5 bases and J 4 bases; nucleotides not matched to a gene: 14. Germline V gene lookup returns CDR1 MDHEN and CDR2 SYDVKM. CDR3 length: 18 residues. CDR3 protein: CASSPPARLAGVYNEQFF. CDR3 sequence (DNA): TGTGCCAGCAGTCCCCCAGCCCGCCTAGCGGGAGTATACAATGAGCAGTTCTTC.